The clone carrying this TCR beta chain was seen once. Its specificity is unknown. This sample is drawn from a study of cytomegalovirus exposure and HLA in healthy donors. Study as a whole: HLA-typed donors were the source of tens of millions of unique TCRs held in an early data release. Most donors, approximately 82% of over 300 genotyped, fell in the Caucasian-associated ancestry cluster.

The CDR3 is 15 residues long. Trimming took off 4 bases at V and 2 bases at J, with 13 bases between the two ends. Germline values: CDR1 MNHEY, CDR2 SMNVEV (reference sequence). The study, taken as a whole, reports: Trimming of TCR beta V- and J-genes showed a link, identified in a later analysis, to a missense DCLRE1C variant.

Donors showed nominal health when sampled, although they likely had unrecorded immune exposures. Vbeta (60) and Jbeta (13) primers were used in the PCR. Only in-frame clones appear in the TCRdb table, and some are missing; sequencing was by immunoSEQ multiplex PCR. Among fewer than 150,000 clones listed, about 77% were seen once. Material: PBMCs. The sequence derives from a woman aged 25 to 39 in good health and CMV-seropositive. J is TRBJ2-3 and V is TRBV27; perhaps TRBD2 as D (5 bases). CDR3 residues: CASSSIASYTDTQYF. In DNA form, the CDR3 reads TGTGCCAGCAGTTCCATAGCGAGTTACACAGATACGCAGTATTTT.